This TCR beta chain was obtained from a study of cytomegalovirus exposure and HLA in healthy donors. Overall study results and limits: Both high specificity and high sensitivity reportedly marked the classifier's diagnosis of cytomegalovirus status. Common viral pathogens were later found to be apparently linked to several of the most significant clusters.

Of note for this clone: Its antigen is as yet unknown.

There are 17 residues in the CDR3. The germline V gene has CDR1 LGHNA and CDR2 YNFKEQ. The junction had 11 bases not matched to a gene; V was cut back by 4 bases and J by 1 base. The PCR made use of 60 Vbeta and 13 Jbeta primers. Original methodology: Roughly 80 million unique TCR beta chains, some 11 million shared, were counted in a later analysis. Produced via immunoSEQ multiplex PCR; TCRdb's table is partial and in-frame only. V and J calls plus clone size are reproduced from that table; the DNA served to infer D and trimming. The repertoire holds tens of thousands of clones, 75% to 85% seen once, with about 51% in the top ten.

The clonotype was recovered from a man aged 50 or older in good health and CMV-seropositive. Sequencing was done on a sample of PBMCs. The gene calls are TRBV4-2 and TRBJ2-7; 9 bases map to TRBD1. The CDR3 DNA sequence: TGTGCCAGCAGCCCCTTGGGGGGGACAGGGTCTTCCTACGAGCAGTACTTC. Its translation: CASSPLGGTGSSYEQYF.